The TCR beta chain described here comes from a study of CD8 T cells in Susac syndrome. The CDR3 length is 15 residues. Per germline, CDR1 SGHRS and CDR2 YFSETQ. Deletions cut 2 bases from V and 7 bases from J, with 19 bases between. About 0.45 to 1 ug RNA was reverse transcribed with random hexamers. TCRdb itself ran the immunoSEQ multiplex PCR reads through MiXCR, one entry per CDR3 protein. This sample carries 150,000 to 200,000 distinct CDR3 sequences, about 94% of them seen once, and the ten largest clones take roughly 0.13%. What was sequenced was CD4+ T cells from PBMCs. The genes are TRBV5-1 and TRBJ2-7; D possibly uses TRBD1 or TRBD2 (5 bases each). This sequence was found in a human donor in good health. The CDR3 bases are TGCGCCAGCAGCTTTGGGGGTTGGGATTTGGGAGAGCAGTACTTC. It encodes CASSFGGWDLGEQYF.